The 20 T cell receptor beta chains listed next were all sequenced from one sample in a study of blood T cell repertoires in COVID-19. Here immunoSEQ multiplex PCR was the method, and the copy in TCRdb shows in-frame clones only, minus some. The sample carries 250,000 or so clones, roughly 84% recorded once. What was sequenced was peripheral blood. The receptors here all came from a man in his forties or fifties who had recovered from COVID-19.

This sequence joins TRBV2 and TRBJ2-5; 7 bases align to TRBD2. The V segment lost 3 bases and the J segment 4 bases; nucleotides outside the gene matches: 5. Germline CDR1 is SNHLY and CDR2 is FYNNEI. The CDR3 length is 14 residues. The CDR3 nucleotides read TGTGCCAGCAGTGAGAGACTAGCACTAGAGACCCAGTACTTC. Protein product: CASSERLALETQYF.

In its sample, this clone was seen a few times. V is TRBV5-6 and J is TRBJ2-3; 9 bases line up with TRBD2. Trimming cost V 2 bases and J 6 bases; bases outside gene matches: 4. The germline V gene has CDR1 SGHDT and CDR2 YYEEEE. The CDR3 spans 14 residues. In DNA form, the CDR3 reads TGTGCCAGCAGCTTAGCGGGAGGACGGGATACGCAGTATTTT. This gives the protein CASSLAGGRDTQYF.

The chain recombines TRBV4-1 with TRBJ2-7, with D maybe TRBD2 (5 bases). Germline values: CDR1 MGHRA, CDR2 YSYEKL. Trimming left V 0 bases short and J 0 bases short, with 12 bases between. This CDR3 contains 16 residues. The CDR3 region has the DNA TGCGCCAGCAGCCAAGATTGGAGCGGCAGCTCCTACGAGCAGTACTTC. It translates to CASSQDWSGSSYEQYF.

This clone was detected only once. The rearrangement uses TRBV30 and TRBJ2-7; 7 nucleotides agree with TRBD1. The CDR3 is 12 amino acids. Germline loops: CDR1 GTSNPN, CDR2 SVGIG (reference sequence). Trimming took 3 bases from V and 9 from J; bases not matched to a gene: 8. CDR3 DNA: TGTGCCTGGAGGGGGACAGCTTTTCGGCAGTACTTC. Translating gives CAWRGTAFRQYF.

This clone was found a few times. The chain employs TRBV18 and TRBJ2-5; 9 bases are shared with TRBD2. The V gene's germline CDR1 is KGHSH and CDR2 LQKENI. This CDR3 spans 15 amino acids. The V and J ends lost 3 bases and 7 bases, in that order; junction bases with no gene match: 9. CDR3 protein: CASSPEMGLAGTQYF. The CDR3 bases are TGTGCCAGCTCACCTGAGATGGGACTAGCAGGGACCCAGTACTTC.

J is TRBJ1-2 and V is TRBV7-9, with D tentatively TRBD1 (5 bases). Trimming stripped 7 bases from V and 3 bases from J, with 12 bases between. This CDR3 has 13 amino acids. Germline CDR1 is SEHNR and CDR2 is FQNEAQ (reference sequence). The CDR3: CASTTGGDYGYTF. In DNA, the CDR3 is TGTGCCAGCACCACGGGGGGGGACTATGGCTACACCTTC.

As DNA, the CDR3 is TGTGCCAGCAGCTCTAACAGGGGGAATTCACCCCTCCACTTT. It specifies CASSSNRGNSPLHF. J is TRBJ1-6 and V is TRBV13; 8 bases match TRBD1. In germline, CDR1 is PRHDT, CDR2 FYEKMQ (reference sequence). The CDR3 runs to 14 residues. The V gene end was trimmed by 4 bases and the J gene end by 7 bases; junction bases not matched to a gene: 3.

The chain is built from TRBV7-2 and TRBJ2-7; possibly TRBD2 for D (5 bases). The CDR3 length is 15 residues. Deletions cut 5 bases from V and 3 bases from J, with 17 bases between. Germline CDR1 reads SGHTA; CDR2 reads FQGNSA. The CDR3 sequence: CASSPSAGVGYEQYF. CDR3 sequence (DNA): TGTGCCAGCAGCCCTAGTGCCGGGGTTGGCTACGAGCAGTACTTC.

The chain is built from TRBV3-1 (or the pseudogene TRBV3-2) and TRBJ1-6; no reliable D call. This CDR3 spans 15 amino acids. Germline loops: CDR1 LGHDT, CDR2 YNNKEL (reference sequence). With 2 bases removed from V and 8 bases from J, the gap between germline ends came to 13 bases. The CDR3 DNA reads TGTGCCAGCAGCCAACCGTCACGCGGGGATTCACCCCTCCACTTT. This translates into CASSQPSRGDSPLHF.

V gene TRBV5-1 combines with J gene TRBJ2-2; a weak D match, TRBD1 (5 bases). Germline-derived CDR1 and CDR2 are SGHRS and YFSETQ. The CDR3 is 16 residues long. V gave up 4 bases and J gave up 6 bases, with 19 bases separating them. As DNA, the CDR3 is TGCGCCAGCAGCCTGGTCTCGCAGGGTACTGCCGGGGAGCTGTTTTTT. Encoded protein: CASSLVSQGTAGELFF. The full variable domain, its missing parts supplied by reference TRBV5-1 and TRBJ2-2, is KAGVTQTPRYLIKTRGQQVTLSCSPISGHRSVSWYQQTPGQGLQFLFEYFSETQRNKGNFPGRFSGRQFSNSRSEMNVSTLELGDSALYLCASSLVSQGTAGELFFGEGSRLTVL.

The chain recombines TRBV30 with TRBJ2-5; 7 nucleotides match TRBD2. The V gene end was trimmed by 0 bases and the J gene end by 7 bases; junction bases not matched to a gene: 2. Germline V gives CDR1 GTSNPN, CDR2 SVGIG (reference sequence). There are 12 residues in the CDR3. The CDR3 here is CAWSVPGGTQYF. The CDR3 DNA reads TGTGCCTGGAGTGTACCGGGAGGGACCCAGTACTTC.

The CDR3 coding sequence is TGTGCCAGCAGTCCTACCCAGGTCAGCGGCTACACCTTC. Its translation: CASSPTQVSGYTF. The chain employs TRBV6-5 and TRBJ1-2; D remains unclear. The CDR3 sequence is 13 residues long. V was cut by 5 bases and J by 8 bases, with 15 bases left in between. The germline V gene has CDR1 MNHEY and CDR2 SVGAGI.

The V call is TRBV4-3, the J call TRBJ1-2; 7 nucleotides match TRBD1. Germline assignment: CDR1 LGHNA and CDR2 YSLEER. CDR3 length: 14 residues. V was pared by 4 bases and J by 8 bases, with 10 bases of the junction left unmatched. The CDR3 reads CASSPTGNARGYTF. The CDR3 coding sequence is TGCGCCAGCAGCCCGACAGGGAACGCACGGGGCTACACCTTC.

Concerning this clone itself: Other DNA variants within this sample encode the same CDR3. The chain is built from TRBV11-3 and TRBJ1-1; D remains ambiguous. Germline CDR1 is SGHNT and CDR2 is YENEEA. The CDR3 has 14 amino acids. The ends were cut back, 5 bases at V and 4 bases at J, with 14 bases in the middle. The CDR3 loop is CASSPNRGGTEAFF. The CDR3 region has the DNA TGTGCCAGCAGCCCTAACAGAGGAGGCACTGAAGCTTTCTTT. The variable domain in full, completed from reference TRBV11-3 and TRBJ1-1, reads EAGVVQSPRYKIIEKKQPVAFWCNPISGHNTLYWYLQNLGQGPELLIRYENEEAVDDSQLPKDRFSAERLKGVDSTLKIQPAELGDSAVYLCASSPNRGGTEAFFGQGTRLTVV.

This sequence joins TRBV7-9 and TRBJ1-1; 10 bases agree with TRBD1. The J segment lost 5 bases and the V segment lost 1 base, leaving 7 bases of the junction unmatched. CDR3 length: 16 residues. CDR1 and CDR2 from the germline V gene are SEHNR and FQNEAQ (reference sequence). This chain's CDR3 is CASSLVIDRGLTEAFF. The CDR3 coding sequence is TGTGCCAGCAGCTTAGTGATTGACAGGGGGCTAACTGAAGCTTTCTTT.

This clone was seen only once. V gene TRBV9 combines with J gene TRBJ1-2; TRBD1 matches at 8 bases. The CDR3 runs 14 residues. V lost 4 bases, J lost 7 bases, and 9 bases stayed unmatched. Germline V gene sequence: CDR1 SGDLS, CDR2 YYNGEE. The DNA of the CDR3 is TGTGCCAGCAGCCCCCAATCGACAGGGGTTGGCTACACCTTC. The encoded protein is CASSPQSTGVGYTF.

The rearrangement links TRBV5-1 to TRBJ2-7; 7 bases are a match to TRBD1. The CDR3 loop spans 17 amino acids. Germline trimming cut 3 bases from V and 10 bases from J; bases unmatched to any gene: 22. The germline gives CDR1 SGHRS, CDR2 YFSETQ. CDR3 nucleotides: TGCGCCAGCAGCTGGGGCCTAGATCTGGGACAGCCACTTGCCCAGTACTTC. Translated: CASSWGLDLGQPLAQYF.

This clone was found a few times. The rearrangement joins TRBV18 to TRBJ2-1; D gene uncertain. Trimming cost V 6 bases and J 9 bases, with 12 bases left between them. Germline assignment: CDR1 KGHSH and CDR2 LQKENI. The CDR3 runs 12 residues. CDR3 amino acids: CASSLLVGEQFF. CDR3 in DNA: TGTGCCAGCTCTCTCCTAGTGGGTGAGCAGTTCTTC.

The J gene is TRBJ1-6, the V gene TRBV30; the D is unclear. Germline V gene data show CDR1 as GTSNPN and CDR2 as SVGIG (reference sequence). CDR3 size: 13 residues. Trimming pared 6 bases from V and 5 bases from J, leaving 11 bases between. DNA for the CDR3: TGTGCCTGTCGAGGAGGGAATAATTCACCCCTCCACTTT. As protein: CACRGGNNSPLHF.

V usage is TRBV7-2 and J usage is TRBJ2-1, with 10 bases fitting TRBD2. The CDR3 runs 15 residues. Trimming at V came to 10 bases and at J to 4 bases, leaving 10 bases not matched to a gene. CDR1 and CDR2 from the germline V gene are SGHTA and FQGNSA. DNA for the CDR3: TGTGCCACCGCCCAAGCGGGGGGGGGATACAATGAGCAGTTCTTC. Translation: CATAQAGGGYNEQFF.